This T cell receptor beta chain was observed in a study of tumor-infiltrating lymphocytes in localized non-small cell lung cancer. Study-level points and caveats: Only some patients had TCR sequencing, depending on available tissue. Different pieces of the same tissue were used for each assay. Higher tumor T cell infiltration than in uninvolved lung was supported by TCRbeta sequencing.

Germline values: CDR1 LNHDA, CDR2 SQIVND (reference sequence). V shed 4 bases and J shed 6 bases, with 13 bases lying between them. The CDR3 spans 13 residues. The method was immunoSEQ multiplex PCR; TCRdb's version includes in-frame clones alone and lacks a portion of them. The table records over 7,000 clones, around three quarters of them present only once. As to this clone: Its target is not known.

The sequence derives from a human donor with non-small cell lung cancer. This chain connects TRBV19 to TRBJ2-7, with a weak D call TRBD2 (6 bases). The source material was uninvolved lung tissue not adjacent to the tumor. In DNA, the CDR3 is TGTGCCAGTAGTACCTTACTAGCAGGCGAGCAGTACTTC. Translating it yields CASSTLLAGEQYF.